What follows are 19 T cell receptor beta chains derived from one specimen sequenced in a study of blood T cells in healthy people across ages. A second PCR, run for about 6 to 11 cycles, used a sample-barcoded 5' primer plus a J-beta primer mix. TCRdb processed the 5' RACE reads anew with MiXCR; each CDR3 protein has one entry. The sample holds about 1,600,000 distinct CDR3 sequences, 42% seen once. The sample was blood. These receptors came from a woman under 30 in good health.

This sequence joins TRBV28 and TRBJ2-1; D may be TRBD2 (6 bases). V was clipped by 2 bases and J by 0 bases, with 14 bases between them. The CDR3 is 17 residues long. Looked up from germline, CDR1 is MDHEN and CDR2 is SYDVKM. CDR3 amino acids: CASSLQVSGGSYNEQFF. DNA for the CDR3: TGTGCCAGCAGTTTACAGGTATCCGGGGGCTCCTACAATGAGCAGTTCTTC.

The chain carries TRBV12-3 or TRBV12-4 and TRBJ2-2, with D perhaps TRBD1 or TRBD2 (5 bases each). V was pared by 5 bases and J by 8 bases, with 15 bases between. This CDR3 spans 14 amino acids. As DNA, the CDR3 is TGTGCCAGCAGTCCCCGGGGCAAGACGGGGGAGCTGTTTTTT. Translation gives CASSPRGKTGELFF.

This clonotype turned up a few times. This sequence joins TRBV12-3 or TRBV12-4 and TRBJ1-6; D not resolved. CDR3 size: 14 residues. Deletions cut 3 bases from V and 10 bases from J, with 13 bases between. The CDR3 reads CASSFNSPGSPLHF. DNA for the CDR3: TGTGCCAGCAGTTTTAACAGTCCGGGATCACCCCTCCACTTT.

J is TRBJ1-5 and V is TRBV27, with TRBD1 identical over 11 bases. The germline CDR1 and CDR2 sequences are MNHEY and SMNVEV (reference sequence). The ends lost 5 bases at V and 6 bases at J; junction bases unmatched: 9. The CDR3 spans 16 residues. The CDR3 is CASSPRDRGIGQPQHF. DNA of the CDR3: TGTGCCAGCAGTCCAAGGGACAGGGGGATTGGTCAGCCCCAGCATTTT.

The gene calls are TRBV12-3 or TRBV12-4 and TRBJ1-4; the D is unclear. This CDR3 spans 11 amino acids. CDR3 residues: CVAGIREKLFF. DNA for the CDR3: TGTGTCGCCGGGATCCGTGAAAAACTGTTTTTT.

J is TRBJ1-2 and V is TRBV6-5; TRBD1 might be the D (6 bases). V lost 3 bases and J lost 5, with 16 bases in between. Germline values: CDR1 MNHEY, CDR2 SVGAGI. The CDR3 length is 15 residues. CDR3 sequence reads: CASSYSQGPSYGYTF. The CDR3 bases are TGTGCCAGCAGTTATTCCCAGGGGCCTTCATATGGCTACACCTTC.

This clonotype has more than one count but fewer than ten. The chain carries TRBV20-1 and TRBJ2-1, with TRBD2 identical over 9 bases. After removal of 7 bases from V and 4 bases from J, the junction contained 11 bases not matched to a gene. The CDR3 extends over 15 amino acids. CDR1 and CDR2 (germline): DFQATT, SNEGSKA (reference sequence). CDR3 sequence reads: CSGLARTSEYNEQFF. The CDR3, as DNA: TGCAGTGGTCTAGCCCGGACTAGCGAGTACAATGAGCAGTTCTTC.

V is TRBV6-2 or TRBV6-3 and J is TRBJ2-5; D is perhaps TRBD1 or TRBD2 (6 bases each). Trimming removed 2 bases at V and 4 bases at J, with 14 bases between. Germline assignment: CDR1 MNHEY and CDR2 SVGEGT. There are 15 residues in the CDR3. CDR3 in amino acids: CASSYNPGAGETQYF. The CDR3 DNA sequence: TGTGCCAGCAGTTACAACCCGGGGGCGGGAGAGACCCAGTACTTC.

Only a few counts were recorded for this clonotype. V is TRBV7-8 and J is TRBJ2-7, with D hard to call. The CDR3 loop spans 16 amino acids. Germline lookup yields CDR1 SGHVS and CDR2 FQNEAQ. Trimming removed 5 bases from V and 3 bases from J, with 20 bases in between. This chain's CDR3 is CASSPSGLQAFYEQYF. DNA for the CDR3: TGTGCCAGCAGCCCCAGTGGGCTTCAGGCCTTCTACGAGCAGTACTTC.

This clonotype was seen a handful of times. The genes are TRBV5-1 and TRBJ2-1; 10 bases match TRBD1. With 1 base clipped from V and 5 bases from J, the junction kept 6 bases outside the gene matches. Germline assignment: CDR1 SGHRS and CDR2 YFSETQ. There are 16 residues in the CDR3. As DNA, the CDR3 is TGCGCCAGCAGCTTGCTGGGACAGGGGTTAAACAATGAGCAGTTCTTC. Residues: CASSLLGQGLNNEQFF.

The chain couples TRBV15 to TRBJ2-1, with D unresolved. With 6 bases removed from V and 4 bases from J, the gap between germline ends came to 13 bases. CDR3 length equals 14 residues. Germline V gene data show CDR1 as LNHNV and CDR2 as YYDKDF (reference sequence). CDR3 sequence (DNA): TGTGCCACCAGGACGGAAACAGCTTACAATGAGCAGTTCTTC. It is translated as CATRTETAYNEQFF.

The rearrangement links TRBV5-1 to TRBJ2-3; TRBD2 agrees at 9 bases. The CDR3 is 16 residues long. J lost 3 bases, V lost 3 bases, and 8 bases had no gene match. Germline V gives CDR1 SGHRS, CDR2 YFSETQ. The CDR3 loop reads CASSSPGLASTDTQYF. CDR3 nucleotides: TGCGCCAGCAGCTCCCCTGGACTAGCGAGTACAGATACGCAGTATTTT.

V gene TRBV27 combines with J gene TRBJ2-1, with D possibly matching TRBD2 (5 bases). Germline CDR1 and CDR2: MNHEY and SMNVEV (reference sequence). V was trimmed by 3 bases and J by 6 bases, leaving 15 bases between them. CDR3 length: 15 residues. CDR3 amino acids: CASSFGDRAGNEQFF. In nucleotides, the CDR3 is TGTGCCAGCAGTTTCGGCGACCGGGCGGGCAATGAGCAGTTCTTC.

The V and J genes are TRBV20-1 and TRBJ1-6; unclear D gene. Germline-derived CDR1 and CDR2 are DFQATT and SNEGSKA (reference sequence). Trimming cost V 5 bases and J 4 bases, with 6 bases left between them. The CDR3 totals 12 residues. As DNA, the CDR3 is TGCAGTGCTGGGGATTATAATTCACCCCTCCACTTT. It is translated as CSAGDYNSPLHF.

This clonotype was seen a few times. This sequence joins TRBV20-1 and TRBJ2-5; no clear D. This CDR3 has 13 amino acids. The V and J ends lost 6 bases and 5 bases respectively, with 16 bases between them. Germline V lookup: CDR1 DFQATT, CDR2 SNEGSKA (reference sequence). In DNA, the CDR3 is TGCAGTGCCATCTTAGGGTCTTCGGAGACCCAGTACTTC. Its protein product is CSAILGSSETQYF.

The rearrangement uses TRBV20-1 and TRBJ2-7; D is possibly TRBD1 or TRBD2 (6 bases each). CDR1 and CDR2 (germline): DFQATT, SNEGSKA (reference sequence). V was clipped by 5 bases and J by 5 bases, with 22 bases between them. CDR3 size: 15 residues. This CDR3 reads CSAQYPGAKSDEQYF. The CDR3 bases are TGCAGTGCTCAGTATCCGGGGGCGAAATCGGACGAGCAGTACTTC.

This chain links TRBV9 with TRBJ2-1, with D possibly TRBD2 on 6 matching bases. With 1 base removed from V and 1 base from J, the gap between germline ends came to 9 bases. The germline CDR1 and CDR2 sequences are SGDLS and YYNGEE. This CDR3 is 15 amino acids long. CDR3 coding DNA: TGTGCCAGCAGCGTACGGGAGTTGTCCTACAATGAGCAGTTCTTC. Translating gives CASSVRELSYNEQFF.

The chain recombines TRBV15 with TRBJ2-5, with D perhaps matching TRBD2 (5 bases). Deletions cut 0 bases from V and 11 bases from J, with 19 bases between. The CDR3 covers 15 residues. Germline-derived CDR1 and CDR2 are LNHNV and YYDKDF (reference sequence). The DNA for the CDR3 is TGTGCCACCAGCAGAGATGGCGGACTCTACAGTGAGCAGTACTTC. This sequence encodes CATSRDGGLYSEQYF.

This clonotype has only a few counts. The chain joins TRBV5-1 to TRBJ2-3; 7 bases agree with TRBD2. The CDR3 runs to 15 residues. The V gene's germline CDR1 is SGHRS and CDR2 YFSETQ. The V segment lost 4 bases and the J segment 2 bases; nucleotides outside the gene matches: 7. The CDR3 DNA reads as TGCGCCAGCAGCGGGACGGGACTAACCACAGATACGCAGTATTTT. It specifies CASSGTGLTTDTQYF.